This note documents a single T cell receptor beta chain sequence. The data are from a study of blood T cell repertoires in COVID-19. Study as a whole: The study drew acute and convalescent COVID-19 samples from the United States, Italy and Spain.

CDR3 length: 12 amino acids. The germline V gene encodes CDR1 SGHTA and CDR2 FQGTGA. Trimming took off 8 bases at V and 1 base at J, with 7 bases between the two ends. Here immunoSEQ multiplex PCR was the method, and the copy in TCRdb shows in-frame clones only, minus some. The profile shows 200,000 to 250,000 clones, approximately 78% of them singletons. The rearrangement uses TRBV7-3 and TRBJ2-3; D might be TRBD2 (5 bases). Sequences were obtained from peripheral blood. This TCR came from a woman between 65 and 79 years old with COVID-19, enrolled during active disease. The CDR3 spells CASGRGTDTQYF. The CDR3 DNA reads TGTGCCAGCGGGAGAGGCACAGATACGCAGTATTTT.